This TCR beta chain was observed in a study of tumor-infiltrating lymphocytes in primary liver carcinoma. The study co-extracted DNA and RNA from about 20-30 mg of unsorted bulk tissue. As concerns this clonotype: Its cognate antigen is unknown. Given a much more abundant clone one base away, this may be a read error.

From 500 ng of total RNA, TCR beta-specific cDNA was reverse-transcribed using a constant-region primer. Researchers made the TCR beta libraries by running three nested multiplex PCR rounds with slightly modified ARM-PCR. Each of the first two PCR rounds ran approximately 9 cycles with TRBV1-TRBV30 forward and C-beta reverse primers. TCRdb fed the multiplex PCR reads into MiXCR, producing one record per CDR3 protein. Counted here are about 120,000 distinct CDR3 sequences, around 70% occurring once; the ten biggest clones make up more than 8%. Study-wide points: Researchers found tumor-adjacent and tumor-blood pairs overlapped less than tumor region pairs.

Germline loops: CDR1 GTSNPN, CDR2 SVGIG (reference sequence). The CDR3 loop spans 13 amino acids. V lost 4 bases and J lost 4, with 11 bases in between. Material: tumor-adjacent normal liver tissue. The TCR comes from a woman aged 55-69 years with primary liver carcinoma and hepatitis B virus infection. This chain joins TRBV30 and TRBJ1-5; D is possibly TRBD1 (5 bases). The CDR3 nucleotides are TGTGCCTGGAACGGGAGACAGAATCAGCCCCAGCATTTT. Protein product: CAWNGRQNQPQHF.